This record covers a single T cell receptor beta chain. Antigen specificity is unknown. These data are taken from a study of T cell repertoires in cytomegalovirus infection. For the study at large: Matching HLA type and CMV infection were both indicated by public TCR beta signatures. Notes on the study in general: Ex vivo responses were dominated by HLA-C-restricted CMV-specific TCR beta clonotypes.

Via MiXCR, TCRdb re-called the reads, giving one row per CDR3 protein. Here the sample spans approximately 700,000 distinct CDR3 sequences, roughly a third being singletons. This CDR3 has 12 residues. Germline loops: CDR1 MDHEN, CDR2 SYDVKM. V shed 2 bases and J shed 6 bases, with 8 bases lying between them. This chain uses TRBV28 with TRBJ2-7; the D is unclear. The clonotype comes from a human donor in good health (CMV status not recorded). Some clones in this sample may be carry-over from other donors' samples. The sample consisted of PBMCs. This chain's CDR3 is CASSLRTSEQYF. As DNA, the CDR3 is TGTGCCAGCAGTTTAAGGACCTCCGAGCAGTACTTC.